The clone carrying this TCR beta chain has more than one count but fewer than ten. The ends were cut back, 6 bases at V and 4 bases at J, with 19 bases in the middle. The CDR3 spans 16 residues. Germline CDR1 is LNHDA and CDR2 is SQIVND (reference sequence). TCRdb reprocessed the reads with MiXCR, giving one entry per CDR3 protein. In the table there are roughly 4,000 distinct CDR3 sequences, 10% to 13% of which are singletons. The specimen was CD4+ T cells from synovial fluid. This chain joins TRBV19 and TRBJ2-1; D is possibly TRBD1 (6 bases). The source is a human donor with rheumatoid arthritis. The CDR3 region has the DNA TGTGCCAGTAGGAAGACAGGTACAGGAATATACAATGAGCAGTTCTTC. Residues: CASRKTGTGIYNEQFF.